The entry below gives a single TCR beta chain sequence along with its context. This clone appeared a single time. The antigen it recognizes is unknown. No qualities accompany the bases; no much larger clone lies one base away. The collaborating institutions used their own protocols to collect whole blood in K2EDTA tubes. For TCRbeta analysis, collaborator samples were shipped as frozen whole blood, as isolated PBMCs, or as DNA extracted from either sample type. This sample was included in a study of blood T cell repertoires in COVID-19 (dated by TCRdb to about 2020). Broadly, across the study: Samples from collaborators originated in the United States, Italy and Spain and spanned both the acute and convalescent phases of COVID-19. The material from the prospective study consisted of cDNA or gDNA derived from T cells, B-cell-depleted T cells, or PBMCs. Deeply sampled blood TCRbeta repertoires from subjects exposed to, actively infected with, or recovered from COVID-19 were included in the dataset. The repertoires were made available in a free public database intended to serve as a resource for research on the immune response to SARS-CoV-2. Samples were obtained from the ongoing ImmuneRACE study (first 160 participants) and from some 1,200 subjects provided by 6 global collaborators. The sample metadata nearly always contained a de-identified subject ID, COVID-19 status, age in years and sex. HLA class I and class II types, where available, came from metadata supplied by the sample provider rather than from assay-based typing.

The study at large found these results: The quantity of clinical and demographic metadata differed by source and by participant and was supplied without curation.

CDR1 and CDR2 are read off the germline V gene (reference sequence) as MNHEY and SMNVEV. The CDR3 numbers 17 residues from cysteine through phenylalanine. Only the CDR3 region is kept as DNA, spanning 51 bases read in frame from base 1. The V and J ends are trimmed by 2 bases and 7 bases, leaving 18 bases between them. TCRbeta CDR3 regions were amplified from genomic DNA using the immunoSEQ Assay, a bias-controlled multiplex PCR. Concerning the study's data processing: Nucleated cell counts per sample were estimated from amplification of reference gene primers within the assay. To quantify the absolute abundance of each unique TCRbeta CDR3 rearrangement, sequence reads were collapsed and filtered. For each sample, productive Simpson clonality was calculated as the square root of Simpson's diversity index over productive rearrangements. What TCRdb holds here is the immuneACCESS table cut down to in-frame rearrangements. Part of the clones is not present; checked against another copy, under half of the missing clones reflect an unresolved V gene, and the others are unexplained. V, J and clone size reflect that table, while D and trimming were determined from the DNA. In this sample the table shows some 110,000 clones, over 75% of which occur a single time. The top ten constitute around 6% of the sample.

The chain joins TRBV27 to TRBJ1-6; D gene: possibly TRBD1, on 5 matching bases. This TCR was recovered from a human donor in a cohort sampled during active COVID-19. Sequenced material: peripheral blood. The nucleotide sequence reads TGTGCCAGCAGTTTAAGTGACAGAAGAATGGCCAATTCACCCCTCCACTTT. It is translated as CASSLSDRRMANSPLHF.